Following are 9 T cell receptor beta chains from one sample sequenced in a study of cytomegalovirus exposure and HLA in healthy donors (dated by TCRdb to between 2016 and 2019). The library was produced with the immunoSEQ multiplex PCR assay. Entries here come from immuneACCESS through TCRdb and include only in-frame sequences with V and J called. Some clones fail to appear in such tables; in the studies checked, an unresolved V gene covers under half of the shortfall, and the cause of the remainder is unknown. The sample yields about 330,000 clones; roughly 85% were counted once. The top ten constitute around 0.8% of the sample. The sample was PBMCs. Receptors were obtained from a woman aged 18-35 years in good health and CMV-seronegative.

This chain links TRBV18 with TRBJ1-5; the D is unclear. The germline CDR1 and CDR2 sequences are KGHSH and LQKENI. The V and J ends lost 2 bases and 2 bases respectively, with 7 bases between them. The CDR3 sequence is 14 residues long. CDR3 DNA: TGTGCCAGCTCACCATCTTCGGGCAATCAGCCCCAGCATTTT. Translation gives CASSPSSGNQPQHF.

This chain uses TRBV7-2 with TRBJ1-1, with unresolved D. Germline V gene sequence: CDR1 SGHTA, CDR2 FQGNSA. V was cut by 5 bases and J by 3 bases, with 10 bases left in between. The CDR3 is 13 amino acids. CDR3 protein: CASSPIPDTEAFF. The CDR3, as DNA: TGTGCCAGCAGCCCCATCCCGGACACTGAAGCTTTCTTT.

This chain connects TRBV5-1 to TRBJ2-7; no clear D. Trimming shortened V by 0 bases and J by 2 bases, and 12 bases separated the two germline ends. The CDR3 is 15 residues long. Germline V gene sequence: CDR1 SGHRS, CDR2 YFSETQ. The CDR3 sequence is CASSLDLTQTYEQYF. The CDR3, as DNA: TGCGCCAGCAGCTTGGACCTGACACAAACCTACGAGCAGTACTTC.

This clone was seen only once. The chain uses TRBV6-5 and TRBJ2-7; 10 bases align to TRBD2. The V gene's germline CDR1 is MNHEY and CDR2 SVGAGI. The CDR3 extends over 16 amino acids. Germline trimming cut 2 bases from V and 5 bases from J; bases unmatched to any gene: 9. CDR3 nucleotides: TGTGCCAGCAGTTACGACGGACTAGCGGTAAAAGACGAGCAGTACTTC. Protein sequence: CASSYDGLAVKDEQYF.

The genes are TRBV11-1 and TRBJ2-1, with TRBD2 matching 8 bases. In germline, CDR1 is SGHAT, CDR2 FQDESV (reference sequence). Trimming cost V 5 bases and J 9 bases; bases outside gene matches: 12. CDR3 length: 15 amino acids. This CDR3 is CASSPRIAGRAEQFF. The CDR3 region has the DNA TGTGCCAGCAGCCCCCGGATAGCGGGGAGAGCTGAGCAGTTCTTC.

In this sample, this clone turned up once. V and J are TRBV30 and TRBJ1-1; TRBD1 agrees at 7 bases. The CDR3 consists of 13 residues. Trimming cost V 2 bases and J 8 bases; bases outside gene matches: 8. The germline V gene encodes CDR1 GTSNPN and CDR2 SVGIG (reference sequence). The CDR3 is CAWSYRGGGEAFF. The CDR3 DNA is TGTGCCTGGAGTTACAGGGGTGGAGGGGAAGCTTTCTTT.

The V gene is TRBV4-1, the J gene TRBJ1-5; 12 bases match TRBD1. The germline CDR1 and CDR2 sequences are MGHRA and YSYEKL. Trimming at V came to 1 base and at J to 5 bases, leaving 3 bases not matched to a gene. This CDR3 comprises 16 residues. The CDR3 reads CASSQGGQGADQPQHF. CDR3 nucleotide sequence: TGCGCCAGCAGCCAAGGGGGACAGGGGGCGGATCAGCCCCAGCATTTT.

This sequence joins TRBV29-1 and TRBJ1-3, with D possibly TRBD1 on 6 matching bases. The ends were cut back, 4 bases at V and 4 bases at J, with 14 bases in the middle. Germline lookup yields CDR1 SQVTM and CDR2 ANQGSEA. The CDR3 runs 14 residues. The CDR3 sequence: CSVVGAGRGNTIYF. The CDR3 DNA follows: TGCAGCGTTGTGGGGGCAGGACGAGGAAACACCATATATTTT.

The chain combines TRBV28 with TRBJ2-7, with 9 bases lining up with TRBD2. CDR3 size: 15 residues. From germline, CDR1 is MDHEN and CDR2 SYDVKM. Unmatched junction bases numbered 16, after V lost 9 bases and J lost 7 bases. CDR3 DNA sequence: TGTGCCAGTAAGCGAGGTTTAGCGGGAGCTGGAGAGCAGTACTTC. This encodes CASKRGLAGAGEQYF.